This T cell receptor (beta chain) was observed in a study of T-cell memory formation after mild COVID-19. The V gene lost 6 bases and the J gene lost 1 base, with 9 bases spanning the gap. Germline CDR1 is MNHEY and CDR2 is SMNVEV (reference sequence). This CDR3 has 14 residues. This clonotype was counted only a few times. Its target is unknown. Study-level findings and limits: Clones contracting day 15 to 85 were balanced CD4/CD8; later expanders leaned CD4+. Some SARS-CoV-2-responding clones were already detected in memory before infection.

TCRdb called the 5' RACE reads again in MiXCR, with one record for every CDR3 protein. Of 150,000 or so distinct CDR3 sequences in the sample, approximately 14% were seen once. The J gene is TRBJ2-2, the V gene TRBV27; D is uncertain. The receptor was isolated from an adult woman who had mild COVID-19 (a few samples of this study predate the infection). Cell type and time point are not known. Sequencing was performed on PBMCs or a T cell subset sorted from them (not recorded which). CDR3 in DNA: TGTGCCAGCAGCCACCGGAAGAACACCGGGGAGCTGTTTTTT. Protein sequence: CASSHRKNTGELFF.